This TCR beta chain comes out of a study of blood T cells in healthy people across ages. In this sample, this clonotype turned up a few times. A second about 6 to 11 cycle PCR used barcoded and J-beta primers. TCRdb itself ran the 5' RACE reads through MiXCR, one entry per CDR3 protein. The sample holds almost 550,000 distinct CDR3 sequences; nearly 25% are singletons and the top ten take approximately 8.7%. These same data were also listed under a study on T cells of mothers and their children.

Sequencing was performed on blood. The receptor was isolated from a boy aged 5-17 years in good health.

The CDR3 region has the DNA TGCGCCAGCAGCTTGATTGCGGGAGAGTACGAGCAGTACTTC. Translated, it gives CASSLIAGEYEQYF. V and J are TRBV5-1 and TRBJ2-5, with 7 nucleotides matching TRBD2. The J call may be in error: the DNA end matches TRBJ2-7 better. The CDR3 runs 14 residues. The germline V gene has CDR1 SGHRS and CDR2 YFSETQ.